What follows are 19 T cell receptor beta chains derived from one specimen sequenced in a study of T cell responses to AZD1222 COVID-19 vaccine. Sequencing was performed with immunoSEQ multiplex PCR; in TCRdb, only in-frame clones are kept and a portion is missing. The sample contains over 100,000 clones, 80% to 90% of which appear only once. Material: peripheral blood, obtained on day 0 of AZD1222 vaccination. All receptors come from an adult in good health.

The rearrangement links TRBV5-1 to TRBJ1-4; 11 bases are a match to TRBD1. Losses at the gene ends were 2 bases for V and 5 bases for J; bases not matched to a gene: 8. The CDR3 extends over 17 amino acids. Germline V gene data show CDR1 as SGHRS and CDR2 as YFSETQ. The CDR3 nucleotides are TGCGCCAGCAGCTTTGGTCGGACAGGGGGCTCCAATGAAAAACTGTTTTTT. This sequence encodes CASSFGRTGGSNEKLFF.

CDR3 residues: CASSQELAGREQFF. The CDR3 DNA follows: TGCGCCAGCAGCCAAGAACTAGCGGGCCGTGAGCAGTTCTTC. The J gene is TRBJ2-1, the V gene TRBV4-1, with 9 bases aligning to TRBD2. The CDR3 consists of 14 residues. With 0 bases clipped from V and 9 bases from J, the junction kept 3 bases outside the gene matches. Germline V gives CDR1 MGHRA, CDR2 YSYEKL.

The CDR3 loop is CASSQSGGPRGQFF. The DNA for the CDR3 is TGTGCCAGCAGCCAAAGCGGGGGCCCGAGAGGGCAGTTCTTC. The chain carries TRBV6-2 or TRBV6-3 and TRBJ2-1; 8 bases agree with TRBD2. CDR1 is MNHEY, CDR2 SVGEGT, per germline. V gave up 6 bases and J gave up 12 bases; unmatched junction bases: 13. This CDR3 is 14 amino acids long.

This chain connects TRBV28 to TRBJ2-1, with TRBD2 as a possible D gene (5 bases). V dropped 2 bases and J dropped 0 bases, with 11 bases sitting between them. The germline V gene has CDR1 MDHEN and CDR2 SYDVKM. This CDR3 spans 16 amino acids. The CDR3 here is CASSLGVGSSYNEQFF. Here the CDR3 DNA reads TGTGCCAGCAGTTTAGGTGTTGGGAGCTCCTACAATGAGCAGTTCTTC.

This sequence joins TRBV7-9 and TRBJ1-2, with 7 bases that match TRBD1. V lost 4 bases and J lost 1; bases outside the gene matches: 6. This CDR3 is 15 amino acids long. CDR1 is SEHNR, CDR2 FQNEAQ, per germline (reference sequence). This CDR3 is CASSSTRDSNYGYTF. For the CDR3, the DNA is TGTGCCAGCAGCTCAACAAGGGACAGTAACTATGGCTACACCTTC.

The CDR3: CASSLRPGKSLLSYEQYF. Written as DNA, the CDR3 is TGCGCCAGCAGCCTCCGTCCCGGGAAATCTCTACTCTCCTACGAGCAGTACTTC. The genes are TRBV5-1 and TRBJ2-7, with D perhaps matching TRBD2 (5 bases). The germline V gene has CDR1 SGHRS and CDR2 YFSETQ. CDR3 length equals 18 residues. V gave up 4 bases and J gave up 0 bases, with 23 bases separating them.

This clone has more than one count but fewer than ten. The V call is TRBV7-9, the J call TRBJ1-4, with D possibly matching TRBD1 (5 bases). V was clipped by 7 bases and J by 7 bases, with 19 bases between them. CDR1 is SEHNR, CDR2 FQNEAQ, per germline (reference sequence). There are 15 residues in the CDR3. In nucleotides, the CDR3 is TGTGCCAGCAACCCCCTTGCGGGGCCTGGTGAAAAACTGTTTTTT. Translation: CASNPLAGPGEKLFF.

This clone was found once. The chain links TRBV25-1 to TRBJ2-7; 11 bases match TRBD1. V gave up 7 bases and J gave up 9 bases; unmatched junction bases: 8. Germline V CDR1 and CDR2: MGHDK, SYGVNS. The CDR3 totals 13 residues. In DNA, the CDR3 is TGTGCCAGCAAGGGACAGGGGGTATTCGGGCAGTACTTC. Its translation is CASKGQGVFGQYF.

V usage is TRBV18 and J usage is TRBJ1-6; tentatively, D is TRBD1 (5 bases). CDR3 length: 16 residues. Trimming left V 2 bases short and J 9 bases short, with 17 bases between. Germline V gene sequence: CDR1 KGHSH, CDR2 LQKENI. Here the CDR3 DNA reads TGTGCCAGCTCACCAGGGAGCCCCAGGGTGGGTTCACCCCTCCACTTT. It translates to CASSPGSPRVGSPLHF.

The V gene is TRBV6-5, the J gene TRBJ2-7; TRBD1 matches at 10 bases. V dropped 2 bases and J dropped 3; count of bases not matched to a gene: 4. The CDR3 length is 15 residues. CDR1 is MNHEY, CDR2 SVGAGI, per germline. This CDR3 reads CASSYRDRGGYEQYF. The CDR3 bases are TGTGCCAGCAGTTACCGGGACAGGGGCGGCTACGAGCAGTACTTC.

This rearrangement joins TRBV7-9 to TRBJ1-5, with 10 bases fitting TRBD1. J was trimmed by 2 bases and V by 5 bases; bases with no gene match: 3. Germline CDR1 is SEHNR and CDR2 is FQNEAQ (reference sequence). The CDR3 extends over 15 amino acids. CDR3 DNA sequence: TGTGCCAGCAGCCCCGGGACAGGGGGCAATCAGCCCCAGCATTTT. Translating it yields CASSPGTGGNQPQHF. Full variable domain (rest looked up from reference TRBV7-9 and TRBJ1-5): DTGVSQNPRHKITKRGQNVTFRCDPISEHNRLYWYRQTLGQGPEFLTYFQNEAQLEKSRLLSDRFSAERPKGSFSTLEIQRTEQGDSAMYLCASSPGTGGNQPQHFGDGTRLSIL.

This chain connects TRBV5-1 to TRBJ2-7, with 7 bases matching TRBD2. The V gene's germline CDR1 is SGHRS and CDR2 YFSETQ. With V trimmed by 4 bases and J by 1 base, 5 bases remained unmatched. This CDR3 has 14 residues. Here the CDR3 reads CASSPGGSSYEQYF. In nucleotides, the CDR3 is TGCGCCAGCAGCCCCGGGGGGTCTTCCTACGAGCAGTACTTC.

In DNA, the CDR3 is TGCAGTGCTAGAGTCTCCGATACGCAGTATTTT. This codes for CSARVSDTQYF. The rearrangement uses TRBV20-1 and TRBJ2-3; D remains unclear. Germline-derived CDR1 and CDR2 are DFQATT and SNEGSKA (reference sequence). Trimming removed 1 base at V and 6 bases at J, with 5 bases between. The CDR3 is made up of 11 amino acids.

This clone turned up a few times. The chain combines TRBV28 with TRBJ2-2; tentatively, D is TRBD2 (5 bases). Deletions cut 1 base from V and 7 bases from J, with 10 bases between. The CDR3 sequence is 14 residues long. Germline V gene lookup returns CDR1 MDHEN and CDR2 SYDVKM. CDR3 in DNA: TGTGCCAGCAGTTTATACGGGGAGAACGGGGAGCTGTTTTTT. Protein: CASSLYGENGELFF.

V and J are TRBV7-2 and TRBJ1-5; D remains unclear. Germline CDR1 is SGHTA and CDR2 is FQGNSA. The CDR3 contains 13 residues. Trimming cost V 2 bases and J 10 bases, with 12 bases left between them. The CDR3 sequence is CASSLQREQPQHF. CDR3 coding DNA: TGTGCCAGCAGCTTACAACGAGAGCAACCCCAGCATTTT.

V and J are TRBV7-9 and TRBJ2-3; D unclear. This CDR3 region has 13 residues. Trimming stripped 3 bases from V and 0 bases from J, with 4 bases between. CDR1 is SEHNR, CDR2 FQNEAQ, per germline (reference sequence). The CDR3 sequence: CASSFLSTDTQYF. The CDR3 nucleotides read TGTGCCAGCAGCTTTCTGAGCACAGATACGCAGTATTTT.

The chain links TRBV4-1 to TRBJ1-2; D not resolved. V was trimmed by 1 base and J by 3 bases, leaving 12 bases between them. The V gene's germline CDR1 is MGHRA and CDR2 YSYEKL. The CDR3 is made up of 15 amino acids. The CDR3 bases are TGCGCCAGCAGCCAAGGGGATCGGGGTCACTATGGCTACACCTTC. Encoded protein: CASSQGDRGHYGYTF.

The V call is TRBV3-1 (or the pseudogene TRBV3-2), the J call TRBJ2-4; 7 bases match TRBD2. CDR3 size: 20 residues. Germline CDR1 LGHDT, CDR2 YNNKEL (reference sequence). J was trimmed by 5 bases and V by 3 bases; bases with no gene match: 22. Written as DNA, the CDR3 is TGTGCCAGCAGCCAGGGGCCGATGACTAGCACAATACCAGAAGAAAACATTCAGTACTTC. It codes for CASSQGPMTSTIPEENIQYF.

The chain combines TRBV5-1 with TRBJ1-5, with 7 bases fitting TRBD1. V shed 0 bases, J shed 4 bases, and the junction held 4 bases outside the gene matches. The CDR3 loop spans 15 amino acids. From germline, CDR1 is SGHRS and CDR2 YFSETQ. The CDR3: CASSLGDSLNQPQHF. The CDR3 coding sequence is TGCGCCAGCAGCTTGGGGGACAGTTTAAATCAGCCCCAGCATTTT.